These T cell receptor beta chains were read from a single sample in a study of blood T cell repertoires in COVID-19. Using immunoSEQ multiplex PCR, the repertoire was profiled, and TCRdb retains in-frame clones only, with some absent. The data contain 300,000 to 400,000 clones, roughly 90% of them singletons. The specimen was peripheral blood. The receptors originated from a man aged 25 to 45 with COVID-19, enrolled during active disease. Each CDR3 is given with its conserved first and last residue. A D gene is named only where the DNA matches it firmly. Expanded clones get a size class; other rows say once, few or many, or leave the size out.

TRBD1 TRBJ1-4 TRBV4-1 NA CASSLVDRSNEKLFF TGCGCCAGCAGCCTTGTGGACAGGTCTAATGAAAAACTGTTTTTT
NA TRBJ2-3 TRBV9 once CASSYRGLPTDTQYF TGTGCCAGCAGCTACAGGGGACTTCCCACAGATACGCAGTATTTT
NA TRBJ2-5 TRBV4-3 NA CASSQVAWGDETQYF TGCGCCAGCAGCCAAGTGGCTTGGGGGGACGAGACCCAGTACTTC
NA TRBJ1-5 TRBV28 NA CASSFRRYSNQPQHF TGTGCCAGCAGTTTTAGGCGGTATAGCAATCAGCCCCAGCATTTT
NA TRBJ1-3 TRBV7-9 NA CASSLERGSGNTIYF TGTGCCAGCAGCTTAGAGCGCGGTTCTGGAAACACCATATATTTT
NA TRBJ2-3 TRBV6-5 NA CASRVVSADTQYF TGTGCCAGCAGAGTTGTGAGCGCAGATACGCAGTATTTT
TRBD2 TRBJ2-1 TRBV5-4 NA CASSIIAGITYNEQFF TGTGCCAGCAGCATAATAGCGGGCATCACCTACAATGAGCAGTTCTTC
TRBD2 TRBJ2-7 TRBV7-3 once CASSLTHGTSVYEQYF TGTGCCAGCAGCTTAACTCACGGGACTAGCGTCTACGAGCAGTACTTC
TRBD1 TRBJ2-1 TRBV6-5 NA CASSSRGLDYNEQFF TGTGCCAGCAGCTCCAGGGGGCTTGACTACAATGAGCAGTTCTTC
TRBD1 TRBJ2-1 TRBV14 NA CASSQAPTGKQFF TGTGCCAGCAGCCAAGCCCCGACAGGGAAGCAGTTCTTC
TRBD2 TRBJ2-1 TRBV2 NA CASSVRGRAEDEQFF TGTGCCAGCAGTGTCCGCGGGAGGGCCGAAGATGAGCAGTTCTTC
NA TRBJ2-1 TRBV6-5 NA CASRKPSRGNEQFF TGTGCCAGCAGGAAACCTAGCCGTGGGAATGAGCAGTTCTTC
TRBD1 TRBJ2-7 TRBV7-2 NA CASSSRDRHSYEQYF TGTGCCAGCAGCTCCCGGGACAGGCACTCCTACGAGCAGTACTTC
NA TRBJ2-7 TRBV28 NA CASSLRGSVGEQYF TGTGCCAGCAGTTTAAGAGGGAGTGTTGGCGAGCAGTACTTC
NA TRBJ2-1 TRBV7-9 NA CASSLAFDYIGYNEQFF TGTGCCAGCAGCTTAGCCTTCGACTACATTGGGTACAATGAGCAGTTCTTC
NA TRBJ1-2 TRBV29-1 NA CSVEADRYGYTF TGCAGCGTTGAGGCCGATCGCTATGGCTACACCTTC
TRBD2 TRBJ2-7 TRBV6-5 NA CASGVAGNEQYF TGTGCCAGCGGGGTAGCGGGGAACGAGCAGTACTTC
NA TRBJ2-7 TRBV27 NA CASREVTEGYEQYF TGTGCCAGCAGAGAAGTTACCGAGGGCTACGAGCAGTACTTC
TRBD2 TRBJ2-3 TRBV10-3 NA CAISEGSGRLSDTQYF TGTGCCATCAGTGAGGGGAGCGGGAGATTGTCAGATACGCAGTATTTT
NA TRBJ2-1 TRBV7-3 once CASSRGHGGLNEQFF TGTGCCAGCAGCCGGGGACACGGTGGGTTAAATGAGCAGTTCTTC
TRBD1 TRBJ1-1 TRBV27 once CASSLAPGQVNTEAFF TGTGCCAGCAGTTTAGCTCCGGGACAGGTGAACACTGAAGCTTTCTTT
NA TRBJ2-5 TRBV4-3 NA CASSLLVQETQYF TGCGCCAGCAGCCTACTAGTCCAAGAGACCCAGTACTTC
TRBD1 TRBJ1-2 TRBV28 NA CASRAWEGQVYGYTF TGTGCCAGCAGGGCCTGGGAGGGACAGGTCTATGGCTACACCTTC
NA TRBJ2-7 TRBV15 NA CATSRAGLLSYEQYF TGTGCCACCAGCAGAGCAGGGCTCCTCTCCTACGAGCAGTACTTC
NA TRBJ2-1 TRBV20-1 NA CSARTSNEQFF TGCAGTGCTAGAACTAGCAATGAGCAGTTCTTC
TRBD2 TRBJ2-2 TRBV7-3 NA CASSLSRAAGDTGELFF TGTGCCAGCAGCTTAAGTCGGGCAGCGGGGGACACCGGGGAGCTGTTTTTT
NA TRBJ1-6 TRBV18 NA CASSPDSRDSPLHF TGTGCCAGCTCACCCGACAGTAGAGATTCACCCCTCCACTTT
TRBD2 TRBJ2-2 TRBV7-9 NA CASSFKGLAGGTGELFF TGTGCCAGCAGCTTCAAGGGACTAGCGGGAGGTACCGGGGAGCTGTTTTTT
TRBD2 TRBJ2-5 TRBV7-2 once CASSLVWPRGGTQETQYF TGTGCCAGCAGCTTAGTTTGGCCCCGGGGGGGTACGCAAGAGACCCAGTACTTC